This TCR beta chain stems from a study of OX40 agonist ivuxolimab in advanced cancers. About the research overall: The mean age was roughly 60 years, ranging from 23 to 79, with less than 90% of participants male. Study-wide findings and caveats: Individuals who were partial responders at 0.1-3.0 mg/kg had clonal expansion that ranked among the lowest. Not determined was the antigen specificity of the expanded peripheral T cells.

Trimming took 5 bases from V and 2 from J; bases not matched to a gene: 10. This CDR3 spans 16 amino acids. Looked up from germline, CDR1 is SGHNT and CDR2 is YENEEA. Any history of autoimmune disease or systemic immunosuppression disqualified patients. The protocol was immunoSEQ multiplex PCR, while the TCRdb copy is restricted to in-frame clones and leaves out a portion. The sample lists tens of thousands of clones; approximately 82% were seen once. A note on this clone: The antigen is undetermined.

The chain links TRBV11-3 to TRBJ2-7; 9 bases align to TRBD1. This sequence was found in an adult with an advanced solid tumor such as melanoma, head and neck, liver or kidney cancer. The source was CD4+ or CD8+ T cells sorted from blood, collected in a trial of the OX40 agonist ivuxolimab. CDR3: CASSRRGQGIPYEQYF. CDR3 DNA sequence: TGTGCCAGCAGCCGAAGGGGACAGGGCATACCCTACGAGCAGTACTTC.